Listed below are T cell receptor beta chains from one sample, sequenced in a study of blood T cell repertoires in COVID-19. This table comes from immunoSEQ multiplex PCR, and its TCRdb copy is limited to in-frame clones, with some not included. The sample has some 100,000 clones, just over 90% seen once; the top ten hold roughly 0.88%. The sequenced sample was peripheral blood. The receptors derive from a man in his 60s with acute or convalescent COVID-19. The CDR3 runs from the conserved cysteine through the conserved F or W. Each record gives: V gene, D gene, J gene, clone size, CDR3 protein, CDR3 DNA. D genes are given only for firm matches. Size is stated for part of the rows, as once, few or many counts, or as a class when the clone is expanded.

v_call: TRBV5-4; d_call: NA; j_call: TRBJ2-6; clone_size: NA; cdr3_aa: CASSSTGTPGANVLTF; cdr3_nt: TGTGCCAGCAGCTCGACCGGGACACCTGGGGCCAACGTCCTGACTTTC
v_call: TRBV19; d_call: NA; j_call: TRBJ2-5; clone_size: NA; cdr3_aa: CASRTPGMGQETQYF; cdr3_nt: TGTGCCAGTAGAACCCCAGGGATGGGGCAAGAGACCCAGTACTTC
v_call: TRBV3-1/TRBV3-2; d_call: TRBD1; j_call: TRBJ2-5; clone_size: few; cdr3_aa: CASSQERRTGGETQYF; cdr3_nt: TGTGCCAGCAGCCAAGAGAGAAGGACAGGGGGGGAGACCCAGTACTTC
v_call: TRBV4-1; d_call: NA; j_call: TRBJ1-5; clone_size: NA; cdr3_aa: CASSQDRAGDGNQPQHF; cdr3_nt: TGCGCCAGCAGCCAAGATCGAGCGGGGGATGGCAATCAGCCCCAGCATTTT
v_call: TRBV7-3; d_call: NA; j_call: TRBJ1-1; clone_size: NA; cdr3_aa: CASSPFGGNEAFF; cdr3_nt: TGTGCCAGCAGCCCTTTTGGAGGTAATGAAGCTTTCTTT
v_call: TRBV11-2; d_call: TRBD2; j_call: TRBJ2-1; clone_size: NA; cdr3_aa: CASSLRTSDNEQFF; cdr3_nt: TGTGCCAGCAGCTTAAGGACTAGCGACAATGAGCAGTTCTTC
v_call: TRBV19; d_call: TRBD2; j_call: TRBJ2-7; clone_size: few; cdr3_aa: CASSIAGGPDEQYF; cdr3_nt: TGTGCCAGTAGTATAGCGGGAGGGCCGGACGAGCAGTACTTC
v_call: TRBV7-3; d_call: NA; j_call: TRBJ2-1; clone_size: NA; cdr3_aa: CASSLTGPLGSSNEQFF; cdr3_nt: TGTGCCAGCAGCTTAACGGGGCCCTTAGGTAGCTCCAATGAGCAGTTCTTC
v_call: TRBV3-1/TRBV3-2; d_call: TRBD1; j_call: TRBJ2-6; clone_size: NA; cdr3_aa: CASSQDQGRGRNWANVLTF; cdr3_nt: TGTGCCAGCAGCCAAGATCAGGGCAGGGGGCGGAATTGGGCCAACGTCCTGACTTTC
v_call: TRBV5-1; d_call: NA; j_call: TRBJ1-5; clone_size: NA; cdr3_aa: CASSLVSGYGQPQHF; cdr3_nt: TGCGCCAGCAGCTTGGTGTCGGGGTATGGTCAGCCCCAGCATTTT
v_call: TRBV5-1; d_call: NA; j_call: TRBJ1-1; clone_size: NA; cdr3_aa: CASSVTGHLNTEAFF; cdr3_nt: TGCGCCAGCAGCGTTACGGGACACCTGAACACTGAAGCTTTCTTT
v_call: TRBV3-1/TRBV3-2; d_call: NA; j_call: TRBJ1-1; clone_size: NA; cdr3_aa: CASSQEGRGAFF; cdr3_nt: TGTGCCAGCAGCCAAGAAGGCAGGGGAGCTTTCTTT
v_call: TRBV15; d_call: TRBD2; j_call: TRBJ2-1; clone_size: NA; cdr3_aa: CATSRDREADISYNEQFF; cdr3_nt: TGTGCCACCAGCAGAGATCGGGAGGCGGATATCTCCTACAATGAGCAGTTCTTC
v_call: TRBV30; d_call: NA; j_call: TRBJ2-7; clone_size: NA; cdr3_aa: CAWMGGSYEQYF; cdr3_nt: TGTGCCTGGATGGGGGGAAGCTACGAGCAGTACTTC
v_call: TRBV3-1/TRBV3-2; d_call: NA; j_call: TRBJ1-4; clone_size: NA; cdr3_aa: CASSQSTGSNEKLFF; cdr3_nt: TGTGCCAGCAGCCAAAGTACAGGGTCGAATGAAAAACTGTTTTTT
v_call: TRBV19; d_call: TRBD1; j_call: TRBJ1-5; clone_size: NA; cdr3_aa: CASRTGQGNGQPQHF; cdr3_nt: TGTGCCAGTCGCACGGGACAGGGAAACGGTCAGCCCCAGCATTTT
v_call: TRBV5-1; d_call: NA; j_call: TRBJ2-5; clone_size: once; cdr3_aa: CASSVPETQYF; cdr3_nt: TGCGCCAGCAGCGTCCCGGAGACCCAGTACTTC
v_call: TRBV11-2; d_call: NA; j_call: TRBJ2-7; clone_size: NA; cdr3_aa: CASSVGDSQYF; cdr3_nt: TGTGCCAGCAGCGTAGGGGACTCACAGTACTTC
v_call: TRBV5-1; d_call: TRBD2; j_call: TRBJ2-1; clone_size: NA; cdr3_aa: CASSLVGGTSGIYEQFF; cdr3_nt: TGCGCCAGCAGCTTGGTGGGGGGGACTAGCGGGATCTATGAGCAGTTCTTC
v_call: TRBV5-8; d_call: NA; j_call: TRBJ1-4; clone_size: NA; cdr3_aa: CASSSDTANEKLFF; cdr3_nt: TGTGCCAGCAGCTCGGACACTGCCAATGAAAAACTGTTTTTT
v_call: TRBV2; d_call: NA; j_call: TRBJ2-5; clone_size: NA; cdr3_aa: CASGPGLQETQYF; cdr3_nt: TGTGCCAGCGGTCCAGGGCTTCAAGAGACCCAGTACTTC
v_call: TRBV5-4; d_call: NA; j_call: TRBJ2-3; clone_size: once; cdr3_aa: CASSFERDTSTDTQYF; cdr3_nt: TGTGCCAGCAGCTTCGAAAGGGACACTAGCACAGATACGCAGTATTTT
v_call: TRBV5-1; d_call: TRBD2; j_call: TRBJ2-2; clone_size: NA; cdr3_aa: CASSLGGLATGELFF; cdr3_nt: TGCGCCAGCAGCTTGGGAGGACTAGCGACCGGGGAGCTGTTTTTT
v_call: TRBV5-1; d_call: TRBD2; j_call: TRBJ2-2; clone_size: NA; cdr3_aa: CASSPAGDTGELFF; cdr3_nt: TGCGCCAGCAGCCCGGCGGGGGACACCGGGGAGCTGTTTTTT
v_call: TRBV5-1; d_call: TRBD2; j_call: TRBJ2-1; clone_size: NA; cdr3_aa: CASSSRGTSGGLSYNEQFF; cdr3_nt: TGCGCCAGCAGCTCTCGGGGGACTAGCGGGGGCCTCTCCTACAATGAGCAGTTCTTC
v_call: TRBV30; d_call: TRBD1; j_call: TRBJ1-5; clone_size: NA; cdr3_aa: CAWSRDRGHGQPQHF; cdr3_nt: TGTGCCTGGAGCAGGGACAGGGGGCATGGTCAGCCCCAGCATTTT
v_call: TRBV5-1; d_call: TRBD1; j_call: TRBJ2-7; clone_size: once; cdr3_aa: CASSRDRLNYEQYF; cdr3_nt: TGCGCCAGCAGCAGGGACAGGTTAAACTACGAGCAGTACTTC
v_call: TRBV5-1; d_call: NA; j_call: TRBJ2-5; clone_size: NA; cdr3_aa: CASSFDGGDAETQYF; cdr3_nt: TGCGCCAGCAGCTTCGATGGCGGGGACGCTGAGACCCAGTACTTC
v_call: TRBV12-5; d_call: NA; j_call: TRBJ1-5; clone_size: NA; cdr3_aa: CASGPQVEGQPQHF; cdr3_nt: TGTGCTAGTGGCCCCCAGGTTGAGGGTCAGCCCCAGCATTTT
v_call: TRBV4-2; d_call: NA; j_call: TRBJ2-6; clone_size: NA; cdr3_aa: CASSQGGASPGANVLTF; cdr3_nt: TGTGCCAGCAGCCAAGGGGGAGCCAGCCCTGGGGCCAACGTCCTGACTTTC
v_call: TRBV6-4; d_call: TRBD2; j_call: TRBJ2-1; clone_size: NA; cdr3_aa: CASSPGLASNEQFF; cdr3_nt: TGTGCCAGCAGTCCGGGACTAGCGAGCAATGAGCAGTTCTTC
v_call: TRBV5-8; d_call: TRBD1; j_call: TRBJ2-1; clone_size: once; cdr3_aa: CASSFYPAGGPLYNEQFF; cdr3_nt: TGTGCCAGCAGCTTTTACCCTGCAGGGGGTCCTTTGTACAATGAGCAGTTCTTC
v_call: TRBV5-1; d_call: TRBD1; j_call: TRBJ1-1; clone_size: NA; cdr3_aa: CASSLRTGIIRNMNTEAFF; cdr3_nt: TGCGCCAGCAGCTTGAGGACAGGCATAATCCGAAACATGAACACTGAAGCTTTCTTT
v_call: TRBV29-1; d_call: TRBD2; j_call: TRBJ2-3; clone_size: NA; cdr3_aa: CSVGVAGALMDTQYF; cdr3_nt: TGCAGCGTGGGGGTCGCGGGAGCCCTCATGGATACGCAGTATTTT
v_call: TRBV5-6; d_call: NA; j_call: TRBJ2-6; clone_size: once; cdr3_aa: CASEVTGVSGANVLTF; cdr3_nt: TGTGCCAGCGAGGTTACAGGAGTCTCTGGGGCCAACGTCCTGACTTTC
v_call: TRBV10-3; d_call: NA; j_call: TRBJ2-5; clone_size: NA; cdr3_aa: CAISENLLGTQYF; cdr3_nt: TGTGCCATCAGTGAAAATCTACTCGGGACCCAGTACTTC
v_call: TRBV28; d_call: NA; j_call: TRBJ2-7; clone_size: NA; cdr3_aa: CASSGGQLVYEQYF; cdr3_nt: TGTGCCAGCAGTGGTGGACAGTTGGTTTACGAGCAGTACTTC
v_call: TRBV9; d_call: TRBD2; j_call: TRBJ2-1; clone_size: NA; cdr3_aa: CASSEGLAGYEQFF; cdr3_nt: TGTGCCAGCAGCGAGGGACTAGCGGGATATGAGCAGTTCTTC
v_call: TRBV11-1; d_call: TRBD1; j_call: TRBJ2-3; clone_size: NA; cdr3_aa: CASSSTGADTQYF; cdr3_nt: TGTGCCAGCAGCTCCACAGGGGCGGATACGCAGTATTTT
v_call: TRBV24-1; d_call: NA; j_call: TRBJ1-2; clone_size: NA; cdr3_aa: CATRDSNYGYTF; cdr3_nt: TGTGCCACCAGGGACAGTAACTATGGCTACACCTTC
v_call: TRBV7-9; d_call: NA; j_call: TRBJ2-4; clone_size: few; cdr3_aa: CASSLTGLKDIQYF; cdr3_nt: TGTGCCAGCAGCTTGACAGGACTGAAGGACATTCAGTACTTC
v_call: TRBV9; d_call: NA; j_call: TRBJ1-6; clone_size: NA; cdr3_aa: CASSYSGDNSPLHF; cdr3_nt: TGTGCCAGCAGCTACTCAGGGGATAATTCACCCCTCCACTTT
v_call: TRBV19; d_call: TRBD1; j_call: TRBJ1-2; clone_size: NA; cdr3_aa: CASSTPTGRPGYTF; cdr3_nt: TGTGCCAGTAGTACTCCGACAGGGCGCCCCGGCTACACCTTC
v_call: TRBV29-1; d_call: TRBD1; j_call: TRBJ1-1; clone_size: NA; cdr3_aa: CSVASGQRNTEAFF; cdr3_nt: TGCAGCGTGGCGTCGGGACAGAGAAACACTGAAGCTTTCTTT
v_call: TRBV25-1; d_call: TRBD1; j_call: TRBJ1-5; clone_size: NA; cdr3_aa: CASSPGGGYSNQPQHF; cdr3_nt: TGTGCCAGCAGCCCAGGGGGAGGATATAGCAATCAGCCCCAGCATTTT
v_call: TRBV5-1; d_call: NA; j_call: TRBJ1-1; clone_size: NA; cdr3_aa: CASSYDGQNTEAFF; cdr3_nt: TGCGCCAGCAGCTACGATGGCCAGAACACTGAAGCTTTCTTT
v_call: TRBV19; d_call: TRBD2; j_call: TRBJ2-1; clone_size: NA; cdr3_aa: CASSSRLAGGPYNEQFF; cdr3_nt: TGTGCCAGTAGTTCCCGACTAGCGGGAGGCCCATACAATGAGCAGTTCTTC
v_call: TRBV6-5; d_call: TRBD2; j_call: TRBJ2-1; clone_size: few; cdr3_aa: CASSPQTSGNEQFF; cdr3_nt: TGTGCCAGCAGTCCTCAGACTAGCGGGAATGAGCAGTTCTTC
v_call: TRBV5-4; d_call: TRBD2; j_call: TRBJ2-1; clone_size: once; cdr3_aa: CASSLARLAVGDEQFF; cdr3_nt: TGTGCCAGCAGCTTGGCGAGACTAGCGGTTGGCGATGAGCAGTTCTTC
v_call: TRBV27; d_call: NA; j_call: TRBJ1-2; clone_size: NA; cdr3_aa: CASRDTRNYGYTF; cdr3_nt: TGTGCCAGCCGGGACACCCGTAACTATGGCTACACCTTC
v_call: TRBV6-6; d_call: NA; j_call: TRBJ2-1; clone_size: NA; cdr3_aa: CASSYRGYEQFF; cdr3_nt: TGTGCCAGCAGTTACCGGGGGTATGAGCAGTTCTTC
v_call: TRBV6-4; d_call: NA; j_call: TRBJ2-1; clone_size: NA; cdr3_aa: CASSDSKREQFF; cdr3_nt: TGTGCCAGCAGTGACTCGAAGCGGGAGCAGTTCTTC
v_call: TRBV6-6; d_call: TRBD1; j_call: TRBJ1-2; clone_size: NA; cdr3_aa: CASSYAGTGGAQGYTF; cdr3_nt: TGTGCCAGCAGTTACGCCGGGACAGGGGGCGCGCAGGGCTACACCTTC
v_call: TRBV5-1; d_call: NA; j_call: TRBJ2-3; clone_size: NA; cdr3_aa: CASRGSGTDTQYF; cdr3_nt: TGCGCCAGCAGGGGCAGCGGGACAGATACGCAGTATTTT
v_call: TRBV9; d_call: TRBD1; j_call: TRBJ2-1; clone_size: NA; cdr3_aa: CASSSTAGQVRNEQFF; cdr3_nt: TGTGCCAGCAGCTCGACTGCCGGACAGGTTAGGAATGAGCAGTTCTTC
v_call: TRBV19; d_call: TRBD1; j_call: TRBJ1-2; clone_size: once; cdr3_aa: CASSTLGQGIYGYTF; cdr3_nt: TGTGCCAGTAGTACCTTGGGACAGGGAATCTATGGCTACACCTTC
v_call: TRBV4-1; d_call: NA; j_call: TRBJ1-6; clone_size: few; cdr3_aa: CASSQETANNSPLHF; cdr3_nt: TGCGCCAGCAGCCAAGAGACAGCAAATAATTCACCCCTCCACTTT
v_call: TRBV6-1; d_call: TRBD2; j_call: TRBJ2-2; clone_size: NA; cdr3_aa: CASSALPGLAGGRVTGELFF; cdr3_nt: TGTGCCAGCAGTGCCCTCCCGGGACTAGCGGGAGGGCGAGTCACCGGGGAGCTGTTTTTT